These 29 T cell receptor beta chains share one sample of origin, sequenced in a study of blood T cell repertoires in COVID-19. Profiled with immunoSEQ multiplex PCR; TCRdb holds only in-frame clones, not every one. This sample has some 120,000 clones, with approximately 82% found just once. Sequenced sample: peripheral blood. Source of these receptors: an elderly man with active or convalescent COVID-19.

The chain links TRBV6-4 to TRBJ1-1, with 7 bases fitting TRBD1. The V gene end was trimmed by 6 bases and the J gene end by 1 base; junction bases not matched to a gene: 8. Germline lookup yields CDR1 MRHNA and CDR2 SNTAGT. The CDR3 loop spans 15 amino acids. CDR3 region: CASSPLGDRNTEAFF. The DNA for the CDR3 is TGTGCCAGCAGCCCCCTTGGGGACAGGAACACTGAAGCTTTCTTT.

This clone turned up a few times. This sequence joins TRBV10-3 and TRBJ1-1; 10 nucleotides match TRBD1. The V gene end was trimmed by 4 bases and the J gene end by 4 bases; junction bases not matched to a gene: 6. CDR3 size: 15 residues. Germline values: CDR1 ENHRY, CDR2 SYGVKD. The DNA of the CDR3 is TGTGCCATCAGTGCCCAGACAGGGGGCGGCACTGAAGCTTTCTTT. This sequence encodes CAISAQTGGGTEAFF.

The genes are TRBV7-5 and TRBJ1-2. TRBV7-5 is labeled a pseudogene. The CDR3 sequence is 15 residues long. CDR3 in DNA: TGTGTCAGAAGCTTAGCCGGGGAAGCTAACTATGGCTACACCTTC. This translates into CVRSLAGEANYGYTF.

The chain couples TRBV11-2 to TRBJ1-2, with 7 bases identical to TRBD1. Germline lookup yields CDR1 SGHAT and CDR2 FQNNGV. The CDR3 has 18 residues. With V trimmed by 5 bases and J by 5 bases, 20 bases remained unmatched. DNA for the CDR3: TGTGCCAGCAGCCATATAGGGACAGCTTCTCAGGGGCCGTATGGCTACACCTTC. It yields the protein CASSHIGTASQGPYGYTF. Drawing the rest from reference TRBV11-2 and TRBJ1-2, the complete variable domain is EAGVAQSPRYKIIEKRQSVAFWCNPISGHATLYWYQQILGQGPKLLIQFQNNGVVDDSQLPKDRFSAERLKGVDSTLKIQPAKLEDSAVYLCASSHIGTASQGPYGYTFGSGTRLTVV.

The rearrangement links TRBV25-1 to TRBJ1-1; D gene uncertain. V was pared by 3 bases and J by 4 bases, with 9 bases between. The length of the CDR3 is 13 residues. Germline-derived CDR1 and CDR2 are MGHDK and SYGVNS. CDR3 in DNA: TGTGCCAGCAGTGATTACAGCGGCACTGAAGCTTTCTTT. Translating it yields CASSDYSGTEAFF.

The chain links TRBV2 to TRBJ1-4; D perhaps matches TRBD1 (5 bases). Trimming shortened V by 6 bases and J by 8 bases, and 13 bases separated the two germline ends. The CDR3 contains 13 residues. Germline lookup yields CDR1 SNHLY and CDR2 FYNNEI. CDR3 nucleotide sequence: TGTGCCAGCAGCTCCCAGGGCAGCGAAAAACTGTTTTTT. Translation: CASSSQGSEKLFF.

The V and J genes are TRBV2 and TRBJ1-1; D unresolved. V was pared by 7 bases and J by 3 bases, with 12 bases between. This CDR3 has 13 amino acids. Germline lookup yields CDR1 SNHLY and CDR2 FYNNEI. The CDR3 coding sequence is TGTGCCAGCAATGCAGGTTTCTACACTGAAGCTTTCTTT. Translated: CASNAGFYTEAFF. Looking up the rest from reference TRBV2 and TRBJ1-1 gives the full variable domain: EPEVTQTPSHQVTQMGQEVILRCVPISNHLYFYWYRQILGQKVEFLVSFYNNEISEKSEIFDDQFSVERPDGSNFTLKIRSTKLEDSAMYFCASNAGFYTEAFFGQGTRLTVV.

V is TRBV6-2 or TRBV6-3 and J is TRBJ1-5, with D perhaps matching TRBD1 (5 bases). CDR3 size: 16 residues. The germline V and J ends were trimmed by 6 bases and 4 bases, with 19 bases remaining between them. The germline gives CDR1 MNHEY, CDR2 SVGEGT. The chain's CDR3 is CASSPPGSGENQPQHF. CDR3 DNA sequence: TGTGCCAGCAGCCCTCCGGGATCGGGGGAGAATCAGCCCCAGCATTTT.

V and J are TRBV7-2 and TRBJ2-7; the D gene is possibly TRBD2 (7 bases). With 2 bases removed from V and 2 bases from J, the gap between germline ends came to 10 bases. The CDR3 length is 14 residues. Germline V CDR1 and CDR2: SGHTA, FQGNSA. The CDR3 reads CASSLRGGTYEQYF. Written as DNA, the CDR3 is TGTGCCAGCAGCTTAAGGGGGGGTACCTACGAGCAGTACTTC.

The chain combines TRBV6-2 or TRBV6-3 with TRBJ1-2; TRBD1 matches at 7 bases. The V gene end was trimmed by 3 bases and the J gene end by 4 bases; junction bases not matched to a gene: 5. This CDR3 has 14 residues. Germline CDR1 MNHEY, CDR2 SVGEGT. The CDR3 DNA is TGTGCCAGCAGTTATGTGCCAGGGGGCTATGGCTACACCTTC. Encoded protein: CASSYVPGGYGYTF.

The chain recombines TRBV5-6 with TRBJ2-1; 11 bases fit TRBD2. Germline trimming cut 3 bases from V and 1 base from J; bases unmatched to any gene: 9. The CDR3 runs 18 residues. Per germline, CDR1 SGHDT and CDR2 YYEEEE. CDR3 sequence reads: CASSSRLAGGRSYNEQFF. DNA of the CDR3: TGTGCCAGCAGCTCACGGCTAGCGGGGGGTCGGTCCTACAATGAGCAGTTCTTC.

This clone is a singleton in its sample. The chain carries TRBV5-8 and TRBJ1-1; 7 bases are a match to TRBD1. V shed 6 bases and J 0 bases; nucleotides not matched to a gene: 8. This CDR3 spans 15 amino acids. Germline lookup yields CDR1 SGHTS and CDR2 YDEGEE. CDR3 sequence: CASNTGATLNTEAFF. The DNA for the CDR3 is TGTGCCAGCAACACAGGGGCCACTTTGAACACTGAAGCTTTCTTT.

V gene TRBV3-1 (or the pseudogene TRBV3-2) combines with J gene TRBJ1-5; no reliable D call. The V end was cut by 4 bases, the J end by 2 bases, with 9 bases between. Germline CDR1 is LGHDT and CDR2 is YNNKEL (reference sequence). The CDR3 runs to 14 residues. CDR3 region: CASSRLIGNQPQHF. The CDR3 bases are TGTGCCAGCAGCCGACTTATCGGCAATCAGCCCCAGCATTTT.

The chain employs TRBV27 and TRBJ1-5; 7 nucleotides line up with TRBD1. The ends lost 6 bases at V and 2 bases at J; junction bases unmatched: 10. The germline V gene has CDR1 MNHEY and CDR2 SMNVEV (reference sequence). CDR3 length: 16 residues. The CDR3 DNA sequence: TGTGCCAGCAGCTACACAGGGGTGTATGGCAATCAGCCCCAGCATTTT. This sequence encodes CASSYTGVYGNQPQHF.

The V call is TRBV3-1 (or the pseudogene TRBV3-2), the J call TRBJ1-2, with D possibly matching TRBD1 (5 bases). V lost 1 base and J 7 bases, leaving 16 bases between the germline ends. Germline V CDR1 and CDR2: LGHDT, YNNKEL (reference sequence). The CDR3 length is 15 residues. CDR3 sequence: CASSQGWQGWSGYTF. CDR3 nucleotides: TGTGCCAGCAGCCAAGGTTGGCAGGGCTGGAGTGGCTACACCTTC.

This rearrangement joins TRBV6-6 to TRBJ1-5; weak D call: TRBD1 (6 bases). The CDR3 consists of 15 residues. V lost 5 bases and J 4 bases, leaving 15 bases between the germline ends. Per the germline V gene, CDR1 is MNHNY and CDR2 is SVGAGI (reference sequence). CDR3 sequence (DNA): TGTGCCAGCAGTGACCGGGGGGCTCTAAATCAGCCCCAGCATTTT. It translates to CASSDRGALNQPQHF.

This clone has just one count. J is TRBJ2-7 and V is TRBV20-1, with 7 positions matching TRBD2. Germline CDR1 and CDR2: DFQATT and SNEGSKA (reference sequence). V lost 5 bases, J lost 5 bases, and 0 bases stayed unmatched. The CDR3 sequence is 10 residues long. The CDR3 sequence: CSALADEQYF. CDR3 DNA: TGCAGTGCTCTAGCGGACGAGCAGTACTTC.

The chain joins TRBV7-2 to TRBJ2-3; possibly TRBD2 for D (5 bases). The CDR3 extends over 14 amino acids. Germline-derived CDR1 and CDR2 are SGHTA and FQGNSA. V lost 6 bases, J lost 1 base, and 11 bases lay in between. CDR3 loop: CASRLVVGTDTQYF. CDR3 in DNA: TGTGCCAGCAGACTAGTAGTAGGCACAGATACGCAGTATTTT.

The chain combines TRBV10-1 with TRBJ2-1; 13 bases match TRBD2. V gave up 9 bases and J gave up 9 bases; unmatched junction bases: 20. The CDR3 is 18 amino acids. Germline lookup yields CDR1 WNHNN and CDR2 SYGVQD (reference sequence). The CDR3 DNA reads as TGCGCCAGATCCCGGACTAGCGGGGGCAGGCACTCCCTCTGTGAGCAGTTCTTC. Protein: CARSRTSGGRHSLCEQFF.

The chain carries TRBV5-6 and TRBJ1-3; 10 positions match TRBD1. The V and J ends lost 4 bases and 3 bases, in that order; junction bases with no gene match: 4. This CDR3 has 15 amino acids. Per germline, CDR1 SGHDT and CDR2 YYEEEE. Written as DNA, the CDR3 is TGTGCCAGCAGCCCGGACAGGGGGATTGGAAACACCATATATTTT. It translates to CASSPDRGIGNTIYF. The complete variable domain, with remaining parts taken from reference TRBV5-6 and TRBJ1-3, reads DAGVTQSPTHLIKTRGQQVTLRCSPKSGHDTVSWYQQALGQGPQFIFQYYEEEERQRGNFPDRFSGHQFPNYSSELNVNALLLGDSALYLCASSPDRGIGNTIYFGEGSWLTVV.

The V call is TRBV19, the J call TRBJ1-6; no reliable D call. Germline V gene lookup returns CDR1 LNHDA and CDR2 SQIVND (reference sequence). There are 15 residues in the CDR3. Trimming removed 3 bases from V and 8 bases from J, with 14 bases in between. In nucleotides, the CDR3 is TGTGCCAGTAGTATTACACCGCCAGGTGATTCACCCCTCCACTTT. This codes for CASSITPPGDSPLHF. The whole variable domain, filled in from reference TRBV19 and TRBJ1-6, reads DGGITQSPKYLFRKEGQNVTLSCEQNLNHDAMYWYRQDPGQGLRLIYYSQIVNDFQKGDIAEGYSVSREKKESFPLTVTSAQKNPTAFYLCASSITPPGDSPLHFGNGTRLTVT.

The V gene is TRBV9, the J gene TRBJ2-7, with a weak D call TRBD1 (6 bases). The CDR3 contains 14 residues. The ends were cut back, 1 base at V and 2 bases at J, with 10 bases in the middle. Germline CDR1 reads SGDLS; CDR2 reads YYNGEE. In nucleotides, the CDR3 is TGTGCCAGCAGCGTACAGGGGATCCCCTACGAGCAGTACTTC. It encodes CASSVQGIPYEQYF.

The chain joins TRBV27 to TRBJ1-6, with 8 positions matching TRBD1. There are 14 residues in the CDR3. Germline V CDR1 and CDR2: MNHEY, SMNVEV (reference sequence). V gave up 4 bases and J gave up 14 bases; unmatched junction bases: 10. The CDR3 sequence: CASSSAGTGLTLHF. CDR3 nucleotides: TGTGCCAGCAGTTCAGCCGGGACAGGCCTTACCCTCCACTTT.

The V and J genes are TRBV6-2 or TRBV6-3 and TRBJ2-2; 16 positions agree with TRBD2. This CDR3 contains 18 residues. The V and J ends lost 2 bases and 5 bases, in that order; junction bases with no gene match: 5. CDR1 is MNHEY, CDR2 SVGEGT, per germline. CDR3 sequence (DNA): TGTGCCAGCAGTTACCCCGTGGGACTAGCGGGGGGGACCGGGGAGCTGTTTTTT. Its translation: CASSYPVGLAGGTGELFF.

This clone was found a few times. This sequence joins TRBV28 and TRBJ2-1; the match to TRBD2 covers 7 bases. CDR1 and CDR2 from the germline V gene are MDHEN and SYDVKM. CDR3 length equals 12 residues. The ends lost 6 bases at V and 8 bases at J; junction bases unmatched: 4. The CDR3 loop is CASSVGRDEQFF. The CDR3 bases are TGTGCCAGCAGCGTGGGGAGGGATGAGCAGTTCTTC.

This chain joins TRBV3-1 (or the pseudogene TRBV3-2) and TRBJ2-5; D is possibly TRBD2 (6 bases). This CDR3 comprises 14 residues. Germline lookup yields CDR1 LGHDT and CDR2 YNNKEL (reference sequence). V gave up 5 bases and J gave up 5 bases, with 15 bases separating them. CDR3 region: CASSTFRGTETQYF. CDR3 in DNA: TGTGCCAGCAGCACGTTCCGGGGGACGGAGACCCAGTACTTC.

This clone was seen a handful of times. The chain recombines TRBV19 with TRBJ1-5; 7 nucleotides align to TRBD1. Trimming at V came to 2 bases and at J to 8 bases, leaving 3 bases not matched to a gene. The CDR3 sequence is 13 residues long. The germline gives CDR1 LNHDA, CDR2 SQIVND (reference sequence). This CDR3 reads CASSIPGGKPQHF. Here the CDR3 DNA reads TGTGCCAGTAGTATACCAGGGGGGAAGCCCCAGCATTTT.

The chain carries TRBV15 and TRBJ1-5, with 9 positions matching TRBD1. The CDR3 length is 18 residues. V lost 4 bases to trimming and J lost 3 bases; unmatched junction nucleotides: 13. The V gene's germline CDR1 is LNHNV and CDR2 YYDKDF (reference sequence). This chain's CDR3 is CATSTHPRTGALNQPQHF. The CDR3 DNA is TGTGCCACCAGCACCCACCCCCGGACAGGGGCTCTCAATCAGCCCCAGCATTTT.

This clone has just a few counts. The chain carries TRBV7-2 and TRBJ1-2; TRBD1 matches 9 bases. CDR1 is SGHTA and CDR2 is FQGNSA in the germline V gene. Losses at the gene ends were 1 base for V and 4 bases for J; bases not matched to a gene: 4. CDR3 size: 15 residues. The CDR3 coding sequence is TGTGCCAGCAGCTTAGGGGGGACAGGGACCTATGGCTACACCTTC. Protein sequence: CASSLGGTGTYGYTF.